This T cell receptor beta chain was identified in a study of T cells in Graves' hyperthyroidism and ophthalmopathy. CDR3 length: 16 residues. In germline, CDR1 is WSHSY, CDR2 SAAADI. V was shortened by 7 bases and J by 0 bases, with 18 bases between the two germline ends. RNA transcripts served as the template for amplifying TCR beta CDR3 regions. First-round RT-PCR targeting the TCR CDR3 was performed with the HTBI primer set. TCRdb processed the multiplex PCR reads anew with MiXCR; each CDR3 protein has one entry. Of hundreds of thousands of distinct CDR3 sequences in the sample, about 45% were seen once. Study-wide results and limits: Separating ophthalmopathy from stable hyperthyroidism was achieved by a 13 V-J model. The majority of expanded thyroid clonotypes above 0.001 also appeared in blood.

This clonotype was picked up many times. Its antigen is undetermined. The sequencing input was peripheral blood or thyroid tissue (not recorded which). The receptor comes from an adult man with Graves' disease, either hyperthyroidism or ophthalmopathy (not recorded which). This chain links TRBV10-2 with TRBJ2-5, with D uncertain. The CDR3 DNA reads TGCGCCAGCACGGCTAGGGTTGCTGCTGACCAAGAGACCCAGTACTTC. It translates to CASTARVAADQETQYF.